This TCR beta chain came from a study of T cells after yellow fever vaccination (dated by TCRdb to about 2019). With regard to the full study: The SMART-Seq v4 Ultra Low Input RNA kit was used to prepare libraries from fractions with low cell numbers. Two healthy male donors, one aged 18 to 30 and one aged 30 to 40 years, made up the cohort. To follow T-cell clones before and after primary and booster YFV17D yellow fever vaccination, bulk TCR alpha and beta repertoires were sequenced over time. Bulk PBMC replicates and cell subsets were isolated from blood drawn at multiple timepoints before and after both primary and secondary immunization. The paper as a whole reports these results and caveats: The study included only a couple of donors, which limits how far the findings can be generalized. After the booster, most of the clones that had expanded following primary vaccination were detected again (almost 98% of CD4 and around 87% of CD8), which suggests that memory was broadly maintained. Because abundant contaminating clonotypes from the bulk population could be contained in FACS-sorted repertoires, computational filtering was required. A small fraction of clonotypes showed up in both the CD4 and CD8 compartments, probably as a result of convergent recombination. The secondary T-cell response was weaker than the primary response but faster, peaking on day 5 instead of day 15.

Including the terminal cysteine and phenylalanine, the CDR3 comprises 14 residues. Only the CDR3 portion is preserved as DNA: 42 bases, with reading frame beginning at the first base. For CDR1 and CDR2, the germline V gene lists SGHAT and FQNNGV. V is clipped by 2 bases and J by 3 bases, and the sequence between their germline boundaries is 7 bases long. The treatment or condition label, read with the paper, signifies: live attenuated yellow fever vaccine strain. Two biological replicates of bulk PBMCs were collected at each blood-draw timepoint. PBMCs were isolated from peripheral blood using a standard Ficoll-Paque protocol. TriZol was used to extract RNA from bulk PBMCs, CD4 and CD8 fractions, and dextramer-positive and dextramer-negative fractions. TCR cDNA was synthesized by 5'RACE template switching, which introduced a universal primer site and unique molecular identifiers. cDNA synthesis was primed from both the TCR alpha and TCR beta constant segments. Library amplification involved two PCR steps, and the second step added sample barcodes and sequencing adapters. Sequencing of libraries was done on Illumina HiSeq 2500 (2x100 bp) or NovaSeq (2x150 bp). On the authors' methods: Demultiplexing of reads and collapsing into UMI consensus sequences were performed with MIGEC, and V(D)J alignment was carried out with MiXCR. Using edgeR on replicate PBMC samples, clonotypes were called vaccine-responding if FDR was below 0.01 and the log2 fold change was above 5 up to day 15. Each bulk clonotype received a CD4 or CD8 identity based on whether the sequenced CD4 or CD8 repertoire contained that clonotype at higher abundance. TCRdb passed the public sequencing reads through fastp at Q25 and MiXCR, retaining productive beta sequences. Under each unique CDR3 protein, matching rows form one entry showing the most common genes and DNA. The V and J calls follow TCRdb's processing rather than the paper's. Present in this sample are roughly 300,000 distinct CDR3 sequences, 8.1% of which were seen just once. The top ten constitute approximately 18% of the sample.

This clonotype was seen at least ten times. Its antigen is still unknown. Per-base qualities were not stored, and no clone one base away is much larger. The material was PBMCs, obtained approximately 47 days after the first yellow fever vaccination. This TCR came from a man between 18 and 29 years old who received the YFV17D yellow fever vaccine. The receptor chain draws on TRBV11-2 and TRBJ1-4; matching of 6 bases hints at TRBD1 as the D gene. For the CDR3, the sequence is CASSLRGANEKLFF. The DNA sequence is TGTGCCAGCAGCTTAAGGGGGGCTAATGAAAAACTGTTTTTT.